One and the same sample provided the 26 T cell receptor beta chains below, sequenced in a study of T cell responses to AZD1222 COVID-19 vaccine. Produced via immunoSEQ multiplex PCR; TCRdb's table is partial and in-frame only. The sample contains around 45,000 clones, about 82% of which appear only once. The source material was peripheral blood, sampled 28 days after the second dose of the MenACWY control vaccine. All receptors derive from an adult who received the MenACWY meningococcal vaccine as a control.

The V gene is TRBV27, the J gene TRBJ2-3; possible D gene TRBD1, 5 bases. The V end was cut by 2 bases, the J end by 8 bases, with 17 bases between. CDR1 and CDR2 (germline): MNHEY, SMNVEV (reference sequence). This CDR3 region has 15 residues. In nucleotides, the CDR3 is TGTGCCAGCAGTTTAACCAGGGTTTCACCAGGTACGCAGTATTTT. Translation: CASSLTRVSPGTQYF.

This chain uses TRBV10-3 with TRBJ1-3; the D gene is possibly TRBD1 (6 bases). V lost 5 bases, J lost 0 bases, and 8 bases lay in between. Germline V gene sequence: CDR1 ENHRY, CDR2 SYGVKD. There are 14 residues in the CDR3. Written as DNA, the CDR3 is TGTGCCATCAGTTTGGACAGCTCTGGAAACACCATATATTTT. It yields the protein CAISLDSSGNTIYF.

This rearrangement joins TRBV7-9 to TRBJ1-3, with D unresolved. Deletions cut 1 base from V and 3 bases from J, with 7 bases between. The germline V gene encodes CDR1 SEHNR and CDR2 FQNEAQ (reference sequence). The CDR3 runs to 14 residues. DNA for the CDR3: TGTGCCAGCAGCTTAGGCTCAGGTGGAAACACCATATATTTT. Translating it yields CASSLGSGGNTIYF.

The chain couples TRBV5-1 to TRBJ2-3, with TRBD2 identical over 12 bases. The V segment lost 4 bases and the J segment 5 bases; nucleotides outside the gene matches: 11. The CDR3 has 17 residues. The germline gives CDR1 SGHRS, CDR2 YFSETQ. CDR3 bases: TGCGCCAGCAGCCCACGACTAGCGGGAGAACCTCTAGATACGCAGTATTTT. This translates into CASSPRLAGEPLDTQYF.

This clone was detected only a few times. The genes are TRBV29-1 and TRBJ2-7, with 8 bases matching TRBD1. The V segment lost 4 bases and the J segment 5 bases; nucleotides outside the gene matches: 10. Germline V lookup: CDR1 SQVTM, CDR2 ANQGSEA. CDR3 size: 14 residues. The CDR3 nucleotides read TGCAGCGTTGTTACTCTGGACAGGGACCACGAGCAGTACTTC. Protein: CSVVTLDRDHEQYF.

This chain joins TRBV7-9 and TRBJ2-7; unclear D gene. Looked up from germline, CDR1 is SEHNR and CDR2 is FQNEAQ (reference sequence). The V gene lost 5 bases and the J gene lost 2 bases, with 4 bases spanning the gap. The CDR3 sequence is 11 residues long. CDR3 residues: CASSPAYEQYF. The CDR3 nucleotides are TGTGCCAGCAGCCCCGCCTACGAGCAGTACTTC.

V and J are TRBV29-1 and TRBJ1-3; tentative D call: TRBD1 (6 bases). The CDR3 is 13 amino acids. Germline-derived CDR1 and CDR2 are SQVTM and ANQGSEA. V was clipped by 7 bases and J by 4 bases, with 14 bases between them. The CDR3 bases are TGCAGCGCGAGGGGGGCTTCCGGAAACACCATATATTTT. This codes for CSARGASGNTIYF. Using reference TRBV29-1 and TRBJ1-3 for the parts outside the CDR3, the full variable domain is SAVISQKPSRDICQRGTSLTIQCQVDSQVTMMFWYRQQPGQSLTLIATANQGSEATYESGFVIDKFPISRPNLTFSTLTVSNMSPEDSSIYLCSARGASGNTIYFGEGSWLTVV.

The chain has TRBV5-6 and TRBJ2-2; possibly TRBD2 for D (5 bases). V lost 8 bases and J lost 4, with 15 bases in between. Germline V lookup: CDR1 SGHDT, CDR2 YYEEEE. The CDR3 covers 14 residues. In DNA, the CDR3 is TGTGCCAGTTTGAGGGAATTGAGCACCGGGGAGCTGTTTTTT. The encoded protein is CASLRELSTGELFF.

V usage is TRBV7-9 and J usage is TRBJ1-5; D is ambiguous. CDR3 length: 13 amino acids. V was trimmed by 3 bases and J by 4 bases, leaving 7 bases between them. From germline, CDR1 is SEHNR and CDR2 FQNEAQ (reference sequence). The CDR3, as DNA: TGTGCCAGCAGCTTCGCAGGAAATCAGCCCCAGCATTTT. Residues: CASSFAGNQPQHF.

V gene TRBV3-1 (or the pseudogene TRBV3-2) combines with J gene TRBJ2-5; TRBD2 matches 7 bases. The trim removed 5 bases at V and 1 base at J, leaving 4 bases unmatched. Germline loops: CDR1 LGHDT, CDR2 YNNKEL (reference sequence). The CDR3 contains 14 residues. CDR3 coding DNA: TGTGCCAGCAGCAAATGGGAGGGCCAAGAGACCCAGTACTTC. Its protein product is CASSKWEGQETQYF.

The rearrangement uses TRBV3-1 (or the pseudogene TRBV3-2) and TRBJ2-7; a possible D gene is TRBD1 (6 bases). The CDR3 is 15 residues long. Trimming cost V 2 bases and J 1 base, with 12 bases left between them. CDR1 and CDR2 from the germline V gene are LGHDT and YNNKEL (reference sequence). CDR3 region: CASSQMLGHSYEQYF. Here the CDR3 DNA reads TGTGCCAGCAGCCAAATGTTGGGACATTCCTACGAGCAGTACTTC.

The chain is built from TRBV28 and TRBJ1-1, with a weak D call TRBD1 (5 bases). The CDR3 is made up of 14 amino acids. Germline V gives CDR1 MDHEN, CDR2 SYDVKM. V lost 2 bases and J lost 6, with 13 bases in between. The CDR3 sequence is CASSLGGKGAEAFF. CDR3 in DNA: TGTGCCAGCAGTTTAGGGGGGAAAGGGGCTGAAGCTTTCTTT.

The chain recombines TRBV7-2 with TRBJ2-5, with 7 bases lining up with TRBD2. CDR3 size: 15 residues. Germline-derived CDR1 and CDR2 are SGHTA and FQGNSA. V lost 8 bases, J lost 4 bases, and 13 bases stayed unmatched. The CDR3 sequence is CASGPKWRGIETQYF. CDR3 bases: TGTGCCAGCGGGCCTAAGTGGCGGGGGATAGAGACCCAGTACTTC.

The chain's CDR3 is CASSPAQRTGNTIYF. As DNA, the CDR3 is TGTGCCAGCAGCCCTGCCCAGAGGACTGGAAACACCATATATTTT. The chain employs TRBV14 and TRBJ1-3; D is unresolved. The V end lost 4 bases, the J end lost 2 bases, and 12 bases lay between the germline ends. The CDR3 contains 15 residues. The germline gives CDR1 SGHDN, CDR2 FVKESK.

The chain recombines TRBV7-8 with TRBJ1-1; no firm D call. V was clipped by 1 base and J by 1 base, with 4 bases between them. The germline CDR1 and CDR2 sequences are SGHVS and FQNEAQ. CDR3 length: 13 residues. CDR3 bases: TGTGCCAGCAGCTTAGAACCGAACACTGAAGCTTTCTTT. Amino acids: CASSLEPNTEAFF.

The V call is TRBV12-3 or TRBV12-4, the J call TRBJ1-2; D is unresolved. The CDR3 spans 13 residues. Trimming took 3 bases from V and 7 from J, leaving 12 bases between them. The CDR3, as DNA: TGTGCCAGCAGTTTTCGGGTTGAGGGTGGCTACACCTTC. Its protein is CASSFRVEGGYTF.

This clone was seen once. V usage is TRBV30 and J usage is TRBJ1-6; 7 bases map to TRBD1. CDR3 length: 14 amino acids. With V trimmed by 5 bases and J by 6 bases, 7 bases remained unmatched. Germline loops: CDR1 GTSNPN, CDR2 SVGIG (reference sequence). The DNA for the CDR3 is TGTGCCTGGCGAACCGGGACAGCTAATTCACCCCTCCACTTT. The encoded protein is CAWRTGTANSPLHF.

The V and J genes are TRBV24-1 and TRBJ1-5; weak D call: TRBD1 (5 bases). CDR3 length: 14 amino acids. Trimming took 3 bases from V and 5 from J, leaving 10 bases between them. Per the germline V gene, CDR1 is KGHDR and CDR2 is SFDVKD. The CDR3 spells CATSDPGTDQPQHF. The CDR3 DNA follows: TGTGCCACCAGTGATCCTGGGACTGATCAGCCCCAGCATTTT.

The genes are TRBV19 and TRBJ1-5; D is unclear. Germline V gene sequence: CDR1 LNHDA, CDR2 SQIVND (reference sequence). V lost 0 bases and J 11 bases, leaving 17 bases between the germline ends. CDR3 length: 15 residues. The CDR3 region is CASSIDLRISRSQHF. Here the CDR3 DNA reads TGTGCCAGTAGTATAGATCTCCGTATCAGCCGGTCCCAGCATTTT. The complete variable domain, with remaining parts taken from reference TRBV19 and TRBJ1-5, reads DGGITQSPKYLFRKEGQNVTLSCEQNLNHDAMYWYRQDPGQGLRLIYYSQIVNDFQKGDIAEGYSVSREKKESFPLTVTSAQKNPTAFYLCASSIDLRISRSQHFGDGTRLSIL.

The CDR3: CASSYKTSAVRYF. The CDR3 coding sequence is TGCGCCAGCAGCTATAAGACTAGCGCGGTACGGTACTTC. V and J are TRBV5-1 and TRBJ2-5; 8 nucleotides align to TRBD2. The V gene end was trimmed by 3 bases and the J gene end by 13 bases; junction bases not matched to a gene: 11. This CDR3 is 13 amino acids long. Germline V gives CDR1 SGHRS, CDR2 YFSETQ.

The chain recombines TRBV28 with TRBJ1-5, with 7 bases lining up with TRBD1. Losses at the gene ends were 2 bases for V and 6 bases for J; bases not matched to a gene: 7. The CDR3 length is 15 residues. Germline CDR1 is MDHEN and CDR2 is SYDVKM. CDR3: CASSLAQGGGQPQHF. The CDR3, as DNA: TGTGCCAGCAGTTTAGCCCAGGGGGGGGGTCAGCCCCAGCATTTT.

The chain has TRBV19 and TRBJ1-6; D is unclear. CDR1 is LNHDA and CDR2 is SQIVND in the germline V gene (reference sequence). V lost 6 bases and J lost 10, with 13 bases in between. This CDR3 contains 13 residues. CDR3 bases: TGTGCCAGTAGCCAAACCATTGACTCACCCCTCCACTTT. Its protein is CASSQTIDSPLHF.

The chain joins TRBV10-1 to TRBJ1-1; no clear D gene. The CDR3 is 14 amino acids. Germline CDR1 and CDR2: WNHNN and SYGVQD (reference sequence). V was shortened by 6 bases and J by 0 bases, with 11 bases between the two germline ends. The CDR3 loop reads CASSSGGVNTEAFF. CDR3 DNA sequence: TGCGCCAGCAGCTCCGGTGGGGTGAACACTGAAGCTTTCTTT.

This CDR3 is CASSSSGDNQPQHF. DNA of the CDR3: TGTGCCAGCAGCTCATCAGGGGACAATCAGCCCCAGCATTTT. This chain uses TRBV7-8 with TRBJ1-5; possible D gene TRBD1, 6 bases. The germline V and J ends were trimmed by 4 bases and 3 bases, with 10 bases remaining between them. Germline V gene lookup returns CDR1 SGHVS and CDR2 FQNEAQ. This CDR3 contains 14 residues. Filled out from reference TRBV7-8 and TRBJ1-5, the complete variable domain reads GAGVSQSPRYKVAKRGQDVALRCDPISGHVSLFWYQQALGQGPEFLTYFQNEAQLDKSGLPSDRFFAERPEGSVSTLKIQRTQQEDSAVYLCASSSSGDNQPQHFGDGTRLSIL.

The table lists this clone with a few counts. This chain joins TRBV28 and TRBJ1-5; 8 nucleotides agree with TRBD1. From germline, CDR1 is MDHEN and CDR2 SYDVKM. CDR3 length: 17 residues. V was pared by 10 bases and J by 0 bases, with 14 bases of the junction left unmatched. DNA of the CDR3: TGTGCCACCCGGAGGGACAGGACTTCTTATAGCAATCAGCCCCAGCATTTT. It yields the protein CATRRDRTSYSNQPQHF.

The chain uses TRBV7-2 and TRBJ1-4, with D possibly matching TRBD1 (5 bases). The CDR3 sequence is 15 residues long. The germline V and J ends were trimmed by 1 base and 8 bases, with 14 bases remaining between them. Looked up from germline, CDR1 is SGHTA and CDR2 is FQGNSA. The CDR3 region is CASSLDGGSGEKLFF. DNA of the CDR3: TGTGCCAGCAGCTTAGATGGGGGGTCGGGCGAAAAACTGTTTTTT.